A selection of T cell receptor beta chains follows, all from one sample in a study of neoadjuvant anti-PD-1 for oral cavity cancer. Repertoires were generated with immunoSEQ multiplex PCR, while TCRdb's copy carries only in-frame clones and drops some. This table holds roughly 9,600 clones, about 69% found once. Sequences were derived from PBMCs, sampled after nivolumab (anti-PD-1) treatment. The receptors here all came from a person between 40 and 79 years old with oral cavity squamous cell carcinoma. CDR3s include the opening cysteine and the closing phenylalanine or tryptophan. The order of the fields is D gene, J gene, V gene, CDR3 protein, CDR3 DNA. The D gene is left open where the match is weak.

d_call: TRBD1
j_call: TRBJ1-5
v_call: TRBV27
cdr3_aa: CASRTGKDQPQHF
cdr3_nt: TGTGCCAGCAGGACAGGGAAGGATCAGCCCCAGCATTTT

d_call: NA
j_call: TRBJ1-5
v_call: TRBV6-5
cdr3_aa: CASSPRGGDGQPQHF
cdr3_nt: TGTGCCAGCAGCCCTCGCGGGGGGGATGGTCAGCCCCAGCATTTT

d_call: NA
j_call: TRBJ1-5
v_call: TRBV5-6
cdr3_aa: CASSLYRAYNQPQHF
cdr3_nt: TGTGCCAGCAGCTTGTACAGGGCCTACAATCAGCCCCAGCATTTT

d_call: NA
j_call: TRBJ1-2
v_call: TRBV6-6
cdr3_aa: CASSYVAGNGYTF
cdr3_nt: TGTGCCAGCAGTTACGTGGCAGGGAATGGCTACACCTTC

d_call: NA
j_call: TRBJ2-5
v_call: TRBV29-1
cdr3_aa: CSVEQGVGETQYF
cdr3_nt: TGCAGCGTTGAACAGGGAGTGGGAGAGACCCAGTACTTC

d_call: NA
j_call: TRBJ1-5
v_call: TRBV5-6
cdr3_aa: CASSYYNQPQHF
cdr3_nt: TGTGCCAGCAGCTACTACAATCAGCCCCAGCATTTT

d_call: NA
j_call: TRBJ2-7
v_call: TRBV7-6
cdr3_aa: CASSHGGSYEQYF
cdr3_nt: TGTGCCAGCAGCCACGGAGGATCCTACGAGCAGTACTTC

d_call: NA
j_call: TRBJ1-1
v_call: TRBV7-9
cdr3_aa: CASSKRQLIGTEAFF
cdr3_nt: TGTGCCAGCAGCAAACGACAGTTAATAGGCACTGAAGCTTTCTTT

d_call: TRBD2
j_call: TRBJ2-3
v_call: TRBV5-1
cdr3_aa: CASSLEGLAGGRADTQYF
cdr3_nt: TGCGCCAGCAGCTTGGAGGGACTAGCGGGGGGGCGCGCAGATACGCAGTATTTT

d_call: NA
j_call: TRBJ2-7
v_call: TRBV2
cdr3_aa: CASSLTGPRDYEQYF
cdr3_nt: TGTGCCAGCAGTTTAACAGGGCCGAGGGACTACGAGCAGTACTTC